This T cell receptor (beta chain) was obtained from a study of OX40 agonist ivuxolimab in advanced cancers. Sequencing was performed with immunoSEQ multiplex PCR; in TCRdb, only in-frame clones are kept and a portion is missing. The sample holds some 46,000 clones, 85% to 95% seen once. Germline loops: CDR1 SGHDN, CDR2 FVKESK. V lost 5 bases, J lost 2 bases, and 7 bases lay in between. The CDR3 runs to 12 residues. The sample in question was CD4+ or CD8+ T cells sorted from blood, obtained in a trial of the OX40 agonist ivuxolimab. This TCR derives from an adult with an advanced solid tumor such as melanoma, head and neck, liver or kidney cancer. V is TRBV14 and J is TRBJ2-7; D is unresolved. DNA of the CDR3: TGTGCCAGCAGCAAAGGAACCTACGAGCAGTACTTC. It codes for CASSKGTYEQYF.